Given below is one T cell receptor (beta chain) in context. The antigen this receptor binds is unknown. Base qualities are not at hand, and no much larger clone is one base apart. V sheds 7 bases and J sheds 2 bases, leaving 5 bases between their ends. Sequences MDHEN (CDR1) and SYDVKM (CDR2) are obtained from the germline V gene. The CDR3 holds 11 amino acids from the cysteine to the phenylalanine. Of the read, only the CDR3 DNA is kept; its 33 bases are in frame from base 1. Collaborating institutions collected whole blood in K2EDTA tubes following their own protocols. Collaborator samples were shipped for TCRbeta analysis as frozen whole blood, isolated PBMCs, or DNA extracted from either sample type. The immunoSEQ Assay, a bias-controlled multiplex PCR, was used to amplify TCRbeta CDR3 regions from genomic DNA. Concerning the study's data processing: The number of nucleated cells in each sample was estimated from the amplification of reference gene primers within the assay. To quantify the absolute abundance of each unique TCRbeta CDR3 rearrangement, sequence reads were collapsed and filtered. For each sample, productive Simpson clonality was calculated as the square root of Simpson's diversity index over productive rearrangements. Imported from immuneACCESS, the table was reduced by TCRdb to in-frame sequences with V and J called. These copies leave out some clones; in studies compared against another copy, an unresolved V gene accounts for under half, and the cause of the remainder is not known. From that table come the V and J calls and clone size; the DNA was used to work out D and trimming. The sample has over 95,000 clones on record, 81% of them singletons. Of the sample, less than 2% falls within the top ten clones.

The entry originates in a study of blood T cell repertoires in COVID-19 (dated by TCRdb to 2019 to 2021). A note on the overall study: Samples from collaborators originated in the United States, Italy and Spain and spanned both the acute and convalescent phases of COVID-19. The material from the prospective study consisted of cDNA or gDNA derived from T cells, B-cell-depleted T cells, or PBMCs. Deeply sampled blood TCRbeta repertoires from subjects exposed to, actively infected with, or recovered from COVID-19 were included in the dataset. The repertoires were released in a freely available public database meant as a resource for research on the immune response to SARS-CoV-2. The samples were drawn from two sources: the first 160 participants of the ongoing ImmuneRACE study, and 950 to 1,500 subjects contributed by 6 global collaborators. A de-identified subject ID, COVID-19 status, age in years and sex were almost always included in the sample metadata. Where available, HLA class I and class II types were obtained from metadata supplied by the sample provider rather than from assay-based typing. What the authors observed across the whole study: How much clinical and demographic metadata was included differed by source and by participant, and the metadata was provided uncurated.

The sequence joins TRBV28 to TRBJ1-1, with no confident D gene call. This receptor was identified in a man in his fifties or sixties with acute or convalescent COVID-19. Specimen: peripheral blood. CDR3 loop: CASKTNTEAFF. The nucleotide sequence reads TGTGCCAGCAAGACAAACACTGAAGCTTTCTTT.